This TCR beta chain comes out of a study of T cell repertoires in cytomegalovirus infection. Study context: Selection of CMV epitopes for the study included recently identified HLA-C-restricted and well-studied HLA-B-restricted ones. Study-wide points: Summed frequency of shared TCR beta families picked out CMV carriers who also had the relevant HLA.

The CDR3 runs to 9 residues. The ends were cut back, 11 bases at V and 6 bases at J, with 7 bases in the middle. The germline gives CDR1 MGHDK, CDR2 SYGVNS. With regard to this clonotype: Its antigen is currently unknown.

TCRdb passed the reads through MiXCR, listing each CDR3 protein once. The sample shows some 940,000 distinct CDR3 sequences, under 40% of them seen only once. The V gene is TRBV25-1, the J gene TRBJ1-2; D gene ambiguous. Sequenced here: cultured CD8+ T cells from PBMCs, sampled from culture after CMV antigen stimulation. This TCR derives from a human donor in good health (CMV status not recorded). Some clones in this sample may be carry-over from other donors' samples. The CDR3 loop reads CAAGNGYTF. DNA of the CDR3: TGTGCCGCGGGAAATGGCTACACCTTC.